This T cell receptor (beta chain) was found in a study of Ad26.COV2.S vaccination and SARS-CoV-2 variants (dated by TCRdb to about 2021). A note on the overall study: Donors in the vaccine arm were drawn from COV1001, a multicentre, randomized, double-blind, placebo-controlled phase I-IIa trial testing Ad26.COV2.S in healthy adults. Investigators did not know the trial group allocation while performing experiments and assessing outcomes. Ad26.COV2.S was administered intramuscularly at 5 x 10^10 or 1 x 10^11 viral particles, either as a single shot or as two shots given 56 days apart. A total of around 32 samples were included in the TCR-sequenced set, comprising around 20 Ad26.COV2.S vaccine recipients, 5 placebo recipients and 8 SARS-CoV-2 convalescent individuals. The specificity and breadth of SARS-CoV-2-reactive T cell receptors after Ad26.COV2.S vaccination were assessed by TCRbeta repertoire sequencing. Participants in the trial were split at random into five groups of five each, receiving low-dose or high-dose Ad26.COV2.S once or twice, or else placebo on both occasions.

Note on this clone: Its antigen is not yet known. Qualities for individual bases were not recorded, and no much larger clone is one base off.

V gives up 0 bases and J gives up 7 bases, and the segment between their germline ends measures 14 bases. The germline V gene supplies CDR1 SGHRS and CDR2 YFSETQ. The CDR3 runs 14 residues from the cysteine to the phenylalanine. Only the CDR3 region is kept as DNA, spanning 42 bases read in frame from base 1. This specimen's treatment or condition label, interpreted: over 15 received Ad26.COV2.S at low or high dose, single or two shots; 5 received placebo; per-sample allocation not given. Repertoires of vaccine and placebo recipients were sequenced from samples taken on day 63 after the first injection. In Cohort 1b, about two dozen adults aged 18-55 years were enrolled at a single site in Boston, USA, between 29 July and 7 August 2020. Ad26.COV2.S was a replication-incompetent adenovirus type 26 vector that expressed a prefusion-stabilized SARS-CoV-2 spike protein derived from the original Wuhan strain.

The immunoSEQ Assay was used to sequence TCRbeta CDR3 regions. After extraction, genomic DNA underwent amplification by bias-controlled multiplex PCR, followed by high-throughput sequencing. As for how the authors treated the data: To quantify the absolute abundance of each unique TCRbeta CDR3 region, sequences were collapsed and filtered. T cell fraction was estimated by normalization of TCRbeta template counts to usable DNA, with usable DNA being measured through amplification of reference genes present in all nucleated cells. Repertoire TCRs were annotated as SARS-CoV-2-specific when V gene, CDR3 amino acid sequence and J gene were exactly matched to a known reactive TCR set. The reference SARS-CoV-2 TCR set was derived from MIRA and filtered for enrichment in COVID-19-positive ImmuneCODE repertoires, a step that removed public or cross-reactive TCRs. Using the MIRA antigens, annotated TCRs were further analysed by specific ORF or by position within an ORF. Breadth was defined as the number of annotated unique rearrangements divided by the total number of unique productive rearrangements, and depth was defined as the summed frequency of the annotated unique rearrangements. TCR breadth was compared between groups using two-sided Wilcoxon rank-sum tests. Entries here come from immuneACCESS through TCRdb and include only in-frame sequences with V and J called. Some clones fail to appear in such tables; in the studies checked, an unresolved V gene covers under half of the shortfall, and the cause of the remainder is unknown. D and trimming come from the DNA, and the V and J calls and clone size come from that table. Across this sample there are 350,000 to 500,000 clones, with around nine tenths seen only once. About 12% of the sample belongs to the ten largest clones.

Overall study results and their limits: Spike-specific TCR breadth was higher in Ad26.COV2.S recipients than in placebo recipients (P = 0.0014). After vaccination, spike-specific CD8+ and CD4+ T cell responses were reported to show substantial breadth. Non-spike TCR breadth was comparable between vaccine and placebo recipients, consistent with the vaccine containing only spike. The authors noted that total T cell responses may have been underestimated by the TCR breadth and depth analyses. The study was not powered for comparison of responses between vaccine doses or regimens.

The source of this sequence is a person aged 18 to 65 who received the Ad26.COV2.S COVID-19 vaccine or a placebo. The chain is encoded by TRBV5-1 joined to TRBJ2-7; the best D guess is TRBD2, with 6 bases matching. This sample comprised peripheral blood, obtained in a trial of Ad26.COV2.S vaccine versus placebo. The DNA reads as follows: TGCGCCAGCAGCTTGGGTGGGGCGGGATCTGAGCAGTACTTC. Its protein product is CASSLGGAGSEQYF. When the CDR3 is completed using the reference TRBV5-1 and TRBJ2-7 genes on either side, the full variable domain is KAGVTQTPRYLIKTRGQQVTLSCSPISGHRSVSWYQQTPGQGLQFLFEYFSETQRNKGNFPGRFSGRQFSNSRSEMNVSTLELGDSALYLCASSLGGAGSEQYFGPGTRLTVT.